This T cell receptor (beta chain) emerged from a study of cytomegalovirus exposure and HLA in healthy donors. For the study at large: An early release of data contained about 85 million unique TCRs, which came from HLA-typed donors. Study-level points and caveats: Later analysis placed DRB1 highest and HLA-C lowest in TCR association rates, which differed by HLA locus. Researchers reported from a later analysis that most CMV-associated TCR beta chains appeared HLA-restricted.

With 60 Vbeta and 13 Jbeta primers, the PCR was carried out. Libraries were prepared by immunoSEQ multiplex PCR; TCRdb keeps only in-frame clonotypes and omits some of them. Of 200,000 or so clones in the sample, 84% are singletons; the top ten hold 0.2% to 0.3%. V shed 0 bases and J 4 bases; nucleotides not matched to a gene: 1. Germline CDR1 KGHSH, CDR2 LQKENI. CDR3 length: 15 amino acids. Details on this clone: What it recognizes is unknown.

The chain employs TRBV18 and TRBJ2-1, with 9 bases aligning to TRBD1. The sequence came from a boy between 10 and 17 years old in good health and CMV-seronegative. The sample comprised PBMCs. The CDR3 here is CASSPPGTGYNEQFF. The CDR3, as DNA: TGTGCCAGCTCACCACCAGGGACAGGGTACAATGAGCAGTTCTTC.